Below are 27 T cell receptor beta chains sequenced from a single sample in a study of PD-L1 blockade in urothelial cancer. This sample's time point: peripheral blood 6 weeks after treatment start. The data were produced by immunoSEQ multiplex PCR, yet TCRdb's version contains in-frame clones alone and is incomplete. The sample shows 45,000 to 60,000 clones, more than 70% of them seen only once. Source: PBMCs, taken around atezolizumab (anti-PD-L1) treatment. The receptor set was obtained from a man aged 55 to 69 with urothelial cancer.

This clone was counted once. The chain employs TRBV14 and TRBJ1-2; 10 positions agree with TRBD1. CDR3 length: 16 residues. The trim removed 3 bases at V and 8 bases at J, leaving 12 bases unmatched. Germline V gene sequence: CDR1 SGHDN, CDR2 FVKESK. CDR3 loop: CASSQMTGGRTRGYTF. DNA for the CDR3: TGTGCCAGCAGCCAGATGACAGGGGGCCGAACGAGGGGCTACACCTTC.

The sample holds a few counts of this clone. The chain uses TRBV30 and TRBJ1-1; 7 nucleotides match TRBD1. V was clipped by 8 bases and J by 1 base; unmatched bases: 10. Germline V gene data show CDR1 as GTSNPN and CDR2 as SVGIG (reference sequence). The CDR3 extends over 14 amino acids. As DNA, the CDR3 is TGTGCCGTTTACAGGGGCGGAAAGAACACTGAAGCTTTCTTT. The encoded protein is CAVYRGGKNTEAFF.

The rearrangement uses TRBV6-1 and TRBJ1-1, with unresolved D. The CDR3 loop spans 16 amino acids. The germline V and J ends were trimmed by 1 base and 7 bases, with 19 bases remaining between them. CDR1 MNHNS and CDR2 SASEGT come from the germline V gene. As DNA, the CDR3 is TGTGCCAGCAGTGAAGGTCTTTCGGCGGTACACATTGAAGCTTTCTTT. Encoded protein: CASSEGLSAVHIEAFF.

V usage is TRBV6-5 and J usage is TRBJ1-1, with D tentatively TRBD1 (5 bases). This CDR3 contains 14 residues. The germline V gene encodes CDR1 MNHEY and CDR2 SVGAGI. V gave up 5 bases and J gave up 1 base, with 11 bases separating them. CDR3 coding DNA: TGTGCCAGCAGTAATGAAAGGGGGAACACTGAAGCTTTCTTT. It codes for CASSNERGNTEAFF.

The chain combines TRBV5-1 with TRBJ1-1, with D hard to call. From germline, CDR1 is SGHRS and CDR2 YFSETQ. The V and J ends lost 0 bases and 0 bases respectively, with 9 bases between them. The CDR3 is made up of 15 amino acids. CDR3 nucleotide sequence: TGCGCCAGCAGCTTGGTATCCACTTTGAACACTGAAGCTTTCTTT. This gives the protein CASSLVSTLNTEAFF.

The rearrangement joins TRBV10-1 to TRBJ2-7, with TRBD2 matching over 13 bases. The CDR3 contains 15 residues. Germline assignment: CDR1 WNHNN and CDR2 SYGVQD (reference sequence). Losses at the gene ends were 3 bases for V and 6 bases for J; bases not matched to a gene: 5. The CDR3 loop reads CASSDSGLAGREQYF. The CDR3, as DNA: TGCGCCAGCAGTGACTCGGGACTAGCGGGACGCGAGCAGTACTTC.

The count of this clone is one. The rearrangement uses TRBV27 and TRBJ2-1; 7 bases map to TRBD2. Looked up from germline, CDR1 is MNHEY and CDR2 is SMNVEV (reference sequence). Germline trimming cut 8 bases from V and 0 bases from J; bases unmatched to any gene: 7. CDR3 length: 15 amino acids. The CDR3 DNA sequence: TGTGCCAGCTCGGGGGGACTGCGCTCCTACAATGAGCAGTTCTTC. It translates to CASSGGLRSYNEQFF.

The chain is built from TRBV2 and TRBJ1-4; tentative D call: TRBD1 (6 bases). From germline, CDR1 is SNHLY and CDR2 FYNNEI. Trimming pared 6 bases from V and 6 bases from J, leaving 23 bases between. The CDR3 is 17 amino acids. CDR3: CASRGRLLGGTHEKLFF. DNA of the CDR3: TGTGCCAGCAGAGGCCGTCTCCTAGGGGGTACTCATGAAAAACTGTTTTTT.

V and J are TRBV7-8 and TRBJ2-2; 10 positions agree with TRBD2. This CDR3 has 15 residues. Looked up from germline, CDR1 is SGHVS and CDR2 is FQNEAQ. The J segment lost 10 bases and the V segment lost 1 base, leaving 6 bases of the junction unmatched. The CDR3 DNA is TGTGCCAGCAGCTTAGGACTAGCGGGCACCTCGGAGCTGTTTTTT. Translation gives CASSLGLAGTSELFF.

The genes are TRBV2 and TRBJ2-2, with 8 bases that match TRBD1. The germline CDR1 and CDR2 sequences are SNHLY and FYNNEI. The CDR3 is 14 residues long. Trimming at V came to 8 bases and at J to 15 bases, leaving 17 bases not matched to a gene. The CDR3 loop is CASQGASALSGVFF. The DNA of the CDR3 is TGTGCCAGCCAGGGGGCCAGCGCTCTATCGGGGGTGTTTTTT.

The V call is TRBV11-1, the J call TRBJ2-1; D is perhaps TRBD2 (6 bases). V was pared by 2 bases and J by 1 base, with 15 bases between. The CDR3 loop spans 17 amino acids. From germline, CDR1 is SGHAT and CDR2 FQDESV (reference sequence). CDR3 DNA sequence: TGTGCCAGCAGCTTATTTGGTTTGCGGGGATCCTACAATGAGCAGTTCTTC. The encoded protein is CASSLFGLRGSYNEQFF.

The rearrangement links TRBV2 to TRBJ2-5; 8 bases are shared with TRBD2. V shed 6 bases and J 5 bases; nucleotides not matched to a gene: 14. Germline loops: CDR1 SNHLY, CDR2 FYNNEI. The CDR3 totals 16 residues. The CDR3 DNA reads TGTGCCAGCAGAGGACTAGCTGTACAAGGGAAGGAGACCCAGTACTTC. The encoded protein is CASRGLAVQGKETQYF.

This clone was picked up one time. The rearrangement uses TRBV11-3 and TRBJ1-5, with 9 bases matching TRBD1. Germline assignment: CDR1 SGHNT and CDR2 YENEEA. Trimming cost V 11 bases and J 0 bases; bases outside gene matches: 23. This CDR3 is built from 20 residues. CDR3 bases: TGTGCCGGCCTCAACCCAAGCCGGGACAGGGAGACTCATAGCAATCAGCCCCAGCATTTT. Protein sequence: CAGLNPSRDRETHSNQPQHF.

This clone was counted a few times. The V and J genes are TRBV5-6 and TRBJ1-4; 7 bases agree with TRBD1. This CDR3 is 14 amino acids long. The V gene end was trimmed by 4 bases and the J gene end by 4 bases; junction bases not matched to a gene: 4. Germline loops: CDR1 SGHDT, CDR2 YYEEEE. The CDR3 loop reads CASSRDSNNEKLFF. The CDR3 bases are TGTGCCAGCAGCCGGGACAGCAATAATGAAAAACTGTTTTTT.

The chain carries TRBV6-1 and TRBJ2-1; D is ambiguous. This CDR3 region has 13 residues. V lost 5 bases to trimming and J lost 7 bases, with 12 bases between them. Germline CDR1 reads MNHNS; CDR2 reads SASEGT. CDR3 in amino acids: CASSPRRANEQFF. The DNA for the CDR3 is TGTGCCAGCAGTCCGCGGCGTGCGAATGAGCAGTTCTTC.

The genes are TRBV5-1 and TRBJ2-3; D is ambiguous. Germline V gives CDR1 SGHRS, CDR2 YFSETQ. The CDR3 is 13 amino acids. The V end was cut by 0 bases, the J end by 3 bases, with 5 bases between. CDR3 DNA: TGCGCCAGCAGCTTGGCCGGGACAGATACGCAGTATTTT. This codes for CASSLAGTDTQYF.

CDR3 coding DNA: TGTGCCAGCAGCTTGGGAGGGTATCAGCCCCAGCATTTT. Translating gives CASSLGGYQPQHF. The chain uses TRBV5-6 and TRBJ1-5; unclear D gene. The CDR3 totals 13 residues. With 0 bases removed from V and 5 bases from J, the gap between germline ends came to 6 bases. Germline values: CDR1 SGHDT, CDR2 YYEEEE.

The rearrangement joins TRBV6-6 to TRBJ1-4, with a weak D call TRBD1 (5 bases). The CDR3 runs 16 residues. Between the trimmed V and J ends, which lost 2 bases and 4 bases, there was a span of 14 bases. The V gene's germline CDR1 is MNHNY and CDR2 SVGAGI (reference sequence). The CDR3 here is CASSYRVDRNNEKLFF. Written as DNA, the CDR3 is TGTGCCAGCAGTTACCGTGTCGACAGAAATAATGAAAAACTGTTTTTT.

The table lists this clone with a few counts. The V and J genes are TRBV2 and TRBJ1-1, with 7 bases matching TRBD1. V lost 6 bases and J lost 0; bases outside the gene matches: 1. This CDR3 spans 13 amino acids. Germline V gene data show CDR1 as SNHLY and CDR2 as FYNNEI. The CDR3 DNA is TGTGCCAGCAGCACAGGGGTGAACACTGAAGCTTTCTTT. Translation: CASSTGVNTEAFF.

V usage is TRBV20-1 and J usage is TRBJ1-1, with 8 bases aligning to TRBD1. Germline V gives CDR1 DFQATT, CDR2 SNEGSKA (reference sequence). J was trimmed by 10 bases and V by 5 bases; bases with no gene match: 6. This CDR3 is built from 11 residues. CDR3 sequence reads: CSAGQGLTAFF. In DNA form, the CDR3 reads TGCAGTGCTGGACAGGGTCTGACAGCTTTCTTT.

The genes are TRBV7-2 and TRBJ2-2; 8 bases line up with TRBD2. J lost 8 bases, V lost 1 base, and 15 bases had no gene match. In germline, CDR1 is SGHTA, CDR2 FQGNSA. This CDR3 spans 18 amino acids. The chain's CDR3 is CASSLERSGVAGSGELFF. The CDR3 DNA reads as TGTGCCAGCAGCTTAGAACGCTCCGGAGTAGCGGGGTCGGGGGAGCTGTTTTTT.

The chain joins TRBV30 to TRBJ1-3; D not resolved. V lost 2 bases and J 4 bases, leaving 12 bases between the germline ends. CDR1 and CDR2 (germline): GTSNPN, SVGIG (reference sequence). The CDR3 is 14 residues long. For the CDR3, the DNA is TGTGCCTGGAGTAGTACCGCGGGGGGAAACACCATATATTTT. Translated, it gives CAWSSTAGGNTIYF. The variable domain in full, completed from reference TRBV30 and TRBJ1-3, reads SQTIHQWPATLVQPVGSPLSLECTVEGTSNPNLYWYRQAAGRGLQLLFYSVGIGQISSEVPQNLSASRPQDRQFILSSKKLLLSDSGFYLCAWSSTAGGNTIYFGEGSWLTVV.

The chain is built from TRBV19 and TRBJ1-2; the match to TRBD1 covers 7 bases. The V and J ends lost 5 bases and 5 bases, in that order; junction bases with no gene match: 8. CDR1 and CDR2 (germline): LNHDA, SQIVND (reference sequence). The CDR3 spans 14 residues. CDR3 in amino acids: CASSPLPDRYGYTF. DNA of the CDR3: TGTGCCAGTAGTCCCTTGCCGGACAGGTATGGCTACACCTTC.

The chain has TRBV18 and TRBJ2-3, with a tentative D call TRBD2 (6 bases). The CDR3 contains 13 residues. Germline V gene lookup returns CDR1 KGHSH and CDR2 LQKENI. Between the trimmed V and J ends, which lost 5 bases and 4 bases, there was a span of 10 bases. Here the CDR3 reads CASSDSGADTQYF. CDR3 nucleotides: TGTGCCAGCTCAGACTCGGGGGCAGATACGCAGTATTTT.

The genes are TRBV6-1 and TRBJ1-1, with 10 bases matching TRBD1. The CDR3 has 14 residues. CDR1 is MNHNS, CDR2 SASEGT, per germline. The junction had 4 bases not matched to a gene; V was cut back by 4 bases and J by 5 bases. DNA of the CDR3: TGTGCCAGCAGTGGGGGACAGGGGAGGACTGAAGCTTTCTTT. This gives the protein CASSGGQGRTEAFF.

The V gene is TRBV7-9, the J gene TRBJ1-5; D is undetermined. Germline CDR1 reads SEHNR; CDR2 reads FQNEAQ (reference sequence). The CDR3 has 14 amino acids. Trimming cost V 5 bases and J 3 bases, with 11 bases left between them. The CDR3 region has the DNA TGTGCCAGCAGCCCCGGGGAGGTCAATCAGCCCCAGCATTTT. This translates into CASSPGEVNQPQHF. Looking up the rest from reference TRBV7-9 and TRBJ1-5 gives the full variable domain: DTGVSQNPRHKITKRGQNVTFRCDPISEHNRLYWYRQTLGQGPEFLTYFQNEAQLEKSRLLSDRFSAERPKGSFSTLEIQRTEQGDSAMYLCASSPGEVNQPQHFGDGTRLSIL.

The chain joins TRBV6-5 to TRBJ1-3; D ambiguous. Trimming removed 0 bases from V and 0 bases from J, with 9 bases in between. The CDR3 contains 16 residues. CDR1 MNHEY and CDR2 SVGAGI come from the germline V gene. Written as DNA, the CDR3 is TGTGCCAGCAGTTACTCGGAGGGCGCCTCTGGAAACACCATATATTTT. Translated: CASSYSEGASGNTIYF.